This note documents a single T cell receptor beta chain sequence. Per germline, CDR1 LGHDT and CDR2 YNNKEL (reference sequence). Trimming removed 2 bases at V and 6 bases at J, with 10 bases between. The CDR3 has 14 amino acids. TCRdb's table, derived via immunoSEQ multiplex PCR, lists solely in-frame clones and lacks some. The table lists 200,000 to 300,000 clones, 88% of them singletons. The data stem from a study of blood T cell repertoires in COVID-19. This chain joins TRBV3-1 (or the pseudogene TRBV3-2) and TRBJ2-2; the D is unclear. Sequenced material: PBMCs or T cells enriched from blood (not recorded which). This receptor was obtained from a woman between 40 and 55 years old who had been exposed to COVID-19. DNA of the CDR3: TGTGCCAGCAGCCAATCACGGTTGGCCGGGGAGCTGTTTTTT. Its protein is CASSQSRLAGELFF.